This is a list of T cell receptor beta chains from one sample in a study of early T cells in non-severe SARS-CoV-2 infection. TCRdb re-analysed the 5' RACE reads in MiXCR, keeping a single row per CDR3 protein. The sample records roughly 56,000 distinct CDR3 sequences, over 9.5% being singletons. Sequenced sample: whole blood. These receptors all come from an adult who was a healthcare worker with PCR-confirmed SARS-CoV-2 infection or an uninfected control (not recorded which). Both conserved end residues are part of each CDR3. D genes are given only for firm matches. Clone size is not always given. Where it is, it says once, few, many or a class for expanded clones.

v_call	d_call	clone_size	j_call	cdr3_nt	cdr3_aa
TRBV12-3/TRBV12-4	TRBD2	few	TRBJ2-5	TGTGCCAGCAGCCCCCCTAGCGGGAGTCCCCCAGAGACCCAGTACTTC	CASSPPSGSPPETQYF
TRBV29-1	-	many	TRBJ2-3	TGCAGCGTCTTCAACGCAGATACGCAGTATTTT	CSVFNADTQYF
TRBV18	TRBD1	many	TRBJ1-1	TGTGCCAGCTCACCTGGGACAGGGGGGTCAGCTTTCTTT	CASSPGTGGSAFF
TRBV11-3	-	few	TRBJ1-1	TGTGCCAGCAGCTCCGGACGGACGAACACTGAAGCTTTCTTT	CASSSGRTNTEAFF
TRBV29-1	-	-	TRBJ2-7	TGCAGCGTTGGGACAAGGAAGAACGAGCAGTACTTC	CSVGTRKNEQYF
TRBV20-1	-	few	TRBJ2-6	TGCAGTGCTAGCGACAACTCTGGGGCCAACGTCCTGACTTTC	CSASDNSGANVLTF
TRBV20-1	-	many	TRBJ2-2	TGCAGTGCTCATGACAGGTCGAACACCGGGGAGCTGTTTTTT	CSAHDRSNTGELFF
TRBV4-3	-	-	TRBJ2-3	TGCGCCAGCAGCCAAGGATCCCCACCTGGCGTGGATACGCAGTATTTT	CASSQGSPPGVDTQYF
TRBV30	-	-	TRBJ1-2	TGTGCCTGGAGTGAGATGGTGGGCTCCTATGGCTACACCTTC	CAWSEMVGSYGYTF
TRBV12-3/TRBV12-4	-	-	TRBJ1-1	TGTGCCAGCAGGCCGAGTTACACTGAAGCTTTCTTT	CASRPSYTEAFF
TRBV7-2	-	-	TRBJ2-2	TGTGCCAGCAGCCCAAGGACTGGGAACACCGGGGAGCTGTTTTTT	CASSPRTGNTGELFF
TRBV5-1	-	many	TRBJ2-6	TGCGCCAGCAGCTTTTCAAACTCTGGGGCCAACGTCCTGACTTTC	CASSFSNSGANVLTF
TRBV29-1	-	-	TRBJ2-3	TGCAGCGTTGAAGGGCGCTGGTCGAGCACAGTTACGCAGTATTTT	CSVEGRWSSTVTQYF
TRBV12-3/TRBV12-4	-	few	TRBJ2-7	TGTGCCAGCAGCCATTCACGGGGGGAGCAGTACTTC	CASSHSRGEQYF
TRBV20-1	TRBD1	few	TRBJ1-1	TGCAGTGCTAGACCAGGGGGATACACTGAAGCTTTCTTT	CSARPGGYTEAFF
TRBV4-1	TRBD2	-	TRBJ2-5	TGCGCCAGCAGCCAAGATGGGGGGGTATATGAGACCCAGTACTTC	CASSQDGGVYETQYF
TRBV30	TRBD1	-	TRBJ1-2	TGTGCCTGGAGAGACTCCATCCTACAGGGGGCTAGCGGCTACACCTTC	CAWRDSILQGASGYTF
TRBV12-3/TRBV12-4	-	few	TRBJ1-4	TGTGCCAGCAGACAAGAGTGGGGGCGCGATGAAAAACTGTTTTTT	CASRQEWGRDEKLFF
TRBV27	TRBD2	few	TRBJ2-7	TGTGCCAGCAGTTTCAGCGGGAGTAGCGAGCAGTACTTC	CASSFSGSSEQYF
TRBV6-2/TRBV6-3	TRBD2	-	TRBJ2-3	TGTGCCAGCTCGCGGGGGAGAGATACGCAGTATTTT	CASSRGRDTQYF
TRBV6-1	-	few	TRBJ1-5	TGTGCCAGCAGTGAACGGGGGGACGGTCAGCCCCAGCATTTT	CASSERGDGQPQHF
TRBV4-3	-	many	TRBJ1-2	TGCGCCAGCAGCAGTTATTCCGGGACAATGGATGGCTACACCTTC	CASSSYSGTMDGYTF
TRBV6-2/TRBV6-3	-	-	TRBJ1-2	TGTGCCAGCAGCTCAGGGCCGAACTATGGCTACACCTTC	CASSSGPNYGYTF
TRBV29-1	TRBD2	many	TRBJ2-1	TGCAGCGTTGGAGCGGGAGTGCGGCGGGGCTCCTACAATGAGCAGTTCTTC	CSVGAGVRRGSYNEQFF
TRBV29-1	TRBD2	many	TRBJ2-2	TGCAGCGTTGGGGGAAGTCGTGGTGCTAGCGGGAACACCGGGGAGCTGTTTTTT	CSVGGSRGASGNTGELFF
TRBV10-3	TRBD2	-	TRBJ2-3	TGTGCCATCAGATTAAGCGGGAGCGGTGATACGCAGTATTTT	CAIRLSGSGDTQYF
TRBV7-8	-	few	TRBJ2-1	TGTGCCAGCAGCTTAAGGCTTCACAATGAGCAGTTCTTC	CASSLRLHNEQFF
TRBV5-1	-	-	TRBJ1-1	TGCGCCAGCAGTACGGGTAGGGACTTCGGGAGCACTGAAGCTTTCTTT	CASSTGRDFGSTEAFF
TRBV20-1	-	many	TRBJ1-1	TGCAGTGCTAAACCCGATTCGGTGATCACTGAAGCTTTCTTT	CSAKPDSVITEAFF
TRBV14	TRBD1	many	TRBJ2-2	TGTGCCAGCAGCAACGCGTCCCGGGACAGGGCCGGGGAGCTGTTTTTT	CASSNASRDRAGELFF
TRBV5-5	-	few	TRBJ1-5	TGTGCCAGCAGCTTGGTCAGTGATAATCAGCCCCAGCATTTT	CASSLVSDNQPQHF
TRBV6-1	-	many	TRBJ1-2	TGTGCCAGCATGGGGGCTAACTATGGCTACACCTTC	CASMGANYGYTF
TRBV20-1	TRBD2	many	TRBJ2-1	TGCAGTGCTAGAGATCCGAACGGGGGGACCTACAATGAGCAGTTCTTC	CSARDPNGGTYNEQFF
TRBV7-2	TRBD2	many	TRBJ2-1	TGTGCCAGCAGCCAGGGGACTAGCGGGAGTAATGAGCAGTTCTTC	CASSQGTSGSNEQFF
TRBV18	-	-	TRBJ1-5	TGTGCCAGCTCGCTGGACCCGGGGGCGCGTTTCTTGAGCAATCAGCCCCAGCATTTT	CASSLDPGARFLSNQPQHF
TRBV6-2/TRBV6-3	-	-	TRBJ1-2	TGTGCCAGCAGTTACCCACAGCAGTTCTATGGCTACACCTTC	CASSYPQQFYGYTF
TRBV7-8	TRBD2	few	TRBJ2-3	TGTGCCAGCAGGCTCAACCGAGGGAGGGAAGATACGCAGTATTTT	CASRLNRGREDTQYF
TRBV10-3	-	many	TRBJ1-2	TGTGCCATCAGTGTTCGAGCCGGAAACCCCTATGGCTACACCTTC	CAISVRAGNPYGYTF
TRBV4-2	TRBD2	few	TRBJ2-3	TGTGCCAGCAGCCACTCTGGGACTATTAGCACAGATACGCAGTATTTT	CASSHSGTISTDTQYF
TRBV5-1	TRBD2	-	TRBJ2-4	TGCGCCAGCAGCCCCGGACTAGGCAAAAACATTCAGTACTTC	CASSPGLGKNIQYF
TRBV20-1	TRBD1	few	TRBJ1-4	TGCAGTGCGCAGGACAGGGTGGCTGAAAAACTGTTTTTT	CSAQDRVAEKLFF
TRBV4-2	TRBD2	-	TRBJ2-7	TGTGCCAGCAGCCTCGGGACTAGCGGGAGGACCTTATCCTACGAGCAGTACTTC	CASSLGTSGRTLSYEQYF
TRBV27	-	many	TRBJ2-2	TGTGCCAGCAGCCTGCGGCTAATTCTAGGCACCGGGGAGCTGTTTTTT	CASSLRLILGTGELFF
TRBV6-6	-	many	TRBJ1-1	TGTGCCAGCAGTTACTCGAGCCTGACTGAAGCTTTCTTT	CASSYSSLTEAFF
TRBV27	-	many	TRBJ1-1	TGTGCCAGCAGTTTATTAGGACAGCAAAACACTGAAGCTTTCTTT	CASSLLGQQNTEAFF
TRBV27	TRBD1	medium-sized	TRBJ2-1	TGTGCCAGCAGTTTGACAGGGATCGGCTACAATGAGCAGTTCTTC	CASSLTGIGYNEQFF
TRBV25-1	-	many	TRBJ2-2	TGTGCCAGTAGATTGGGGGACTTTAACACCGGGGAGCTGTTTTTT	CASRLGDFNTGELFF
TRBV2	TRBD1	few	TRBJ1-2	TGTGCCAGGGGGACAGGGTTTTCCTATGGCTACACCTTC	CARGTGFSYGYTF
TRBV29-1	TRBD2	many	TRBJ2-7	TGCAGCGTTGGGGGGGGCTACGAGCAGTACTTC	CSVGGGYEQYF
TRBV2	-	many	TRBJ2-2	TGTGCCAGCAGTCCGGATTCCGGGGAGCTGTTTTTT	CASSPDSGELFF